The next 5 T cell receptor beta chains were all read from a single sample in a study of blood T cell repertoires in COVID-19. Sequenced by immunoSEQ multiplex PCR; TCRdb stores in-frame clones only, minus some. The repertoire has around 160,000 clones, less than 90% of them found once; the top ten carry under 7%. Material for sequencing was PBMCs or T cells enriched from blood (not recorded which). These receptor sequences come from a woman aged 50 to 65 who had been exposed to COVID-19.

V is TRBV28 and J is TRBJ1-6, with a tentative D call TRBD1 (6 bases). Germline V gene sequence: CDR1 MDHEN, CDR2 SYDVKM. The V end was cut by 7 bases, the J end by 9 bases, with 13 bases between. This CDR3 comprises 13 residues. CDR3 nucleotide sequence: TGTGCCAGCACCGTTACAGGGAGTTCACCCCTCCACTTT. Residues: CASTVTGSSPLHF.

As for this clone: The sample contains more than one DNA sequence encoding this CDR3. DNA of the CDR3: TGTGCCAGCAGTACTAGCGGGGGGCCCTACGAGCAGTACTTC. Amino acids: CASSTSGGPYEQYF. This chain links TRBV6-5 with TRBJ2-7; 12 bases are a match to TRBD2. Per the germline V gene, CDR1 is MNHEY and CDR2 is SVGAGI. The CDR3 covers 14 residues. J gave up 2 bases and V 5 bases, and 1 base lay outside the gene matches.

The rearrangement joins TRBV5-4 to TRBJ2-7; 8 positions match TRBD1. This CDR3 spans 14 amino acids. With V trimmed by 4 bases and J by 6 bases, 9 bases remained unmatched. In germline, CDR1 is SGHNT, CDR2 YYREEE (reference sequence). The CDR3 sequence: CASSPGQGRIEQYF. The CDR3 DNA reads as TGTGCCAGCAGCCCCGGACAGGGACGTATCGAGCAGTACTTC.

The V gene is TRBV6-1, the J gene TRBJ2-1, with D possibly matching TRBD1 (6 bases). V was pared by 1 base and J by 8 bases, with 12 bases between. Germline values: CDR1 MNHNS, CDR2 SASEGT. The CDR3 contains 14 residues. As DNA, the CDR3 is TGTGCCAGCAGTGAAGGGGTTGAGGGGGATGAGCAGTTCTTC. Its protein product is CASSEGVEGDEQFF.

The chain joins TRBV7-3 to TRBJ2-1; 7 bases line up with TRBD2. Germline values: CDR1 SGHTA, CDR2 FQGTGA. V lost 5 bases to trimming and J lost 7 bases; unmatched junction nucleotides: 11. This CDR3 spans 15 amino acids. CDR3 sequence (DNA): TGTGCCAGCAGCCCCAACGGGGGAGGGAAAAATGAGCAGTTCTTC. It translates to CASSPNGGGKNEQFF.